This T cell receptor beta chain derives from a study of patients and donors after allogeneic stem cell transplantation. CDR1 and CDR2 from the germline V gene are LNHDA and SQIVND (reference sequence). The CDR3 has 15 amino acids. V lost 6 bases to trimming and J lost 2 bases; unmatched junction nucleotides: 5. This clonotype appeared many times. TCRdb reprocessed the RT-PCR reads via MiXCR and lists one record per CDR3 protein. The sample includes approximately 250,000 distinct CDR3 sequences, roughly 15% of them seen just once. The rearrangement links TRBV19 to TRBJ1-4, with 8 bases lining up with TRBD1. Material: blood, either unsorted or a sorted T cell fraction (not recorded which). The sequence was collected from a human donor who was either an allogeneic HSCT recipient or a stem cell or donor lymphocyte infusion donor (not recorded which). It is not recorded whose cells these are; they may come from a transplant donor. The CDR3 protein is CASSLDRVTNEKLFF. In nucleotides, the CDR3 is TGTGCCAGTAGCCTGGACAGGGTTACTAATGAAAAACTGTTTTTT.